These 12 T cell receptor beta chains share one sample of origin, sequenced in a study of PD-1 blockade in classical Hodgkin lymphoma (dated by TCRdb to 2020 to 2021). The time point label of this sample denotes: cycle 1 day 1 (C1D1), immediately before nivolumab initiation. Every trial patient had relapsed following autologous stem cell transplantation, and prior brentuximab vedotin exposure was what differed among cohorts A, B and C. Library preparation employed the immunoSEQ multiplex PCR assay. TCRdb retrieved this table from immuneACCESS and kept in-frame rearrangements only. Not all clones are present; in checked studies, unresolved V genes account for under half, and no reason is known for the remainder. This sample comprises tens of thousands of clones, roughly four fifths of them detected only once. The ten most abundant clones make up around 30% of the sample. The sample was peripheral blood mononuclear cells (PBMCs), taken at baseline. These receptors were obtained from a human donor with classical Hodgkin lymphoma.

This clone was seen a single time. The chain employs TRBV10-3 and TRBJ2-1, with TRBD1 identical over 7 bases. J lost 13 bases, V lost 1 base, and 7 bases had no gene match. Germline V gene data show CDR1 as ENHRY and CDR2 as SYGVKD. The CDR3 totals 13 residues. The CDR3 bases are TGTGCCATCAGTGAGTTCGGACAGGCAATTCAGTTCTTC. Translation gives CAISEFGQAIQFF.

The chain employs TRBV6-6 and TRBJ2-7, with unresolved D. Germline V lookup: CDR1 MNHNY, CDR2 SVGAGI (reference sequence). The V gene lost 0 bases and the J gene lost 3 bases, with 12 bases spanning the gap. The CDR3 has 15 residues. The CDR3 protein is CASSYSTGTLYEQYF. In DNA form, the CDR3 reads TGTGCCAGCAGTTACTCGACGGGTACCCTCTACGAGCAGTACTTC.

V gene TRBV7-8 combines with J gene TRBJ2-7; D might be TRBD2 (5 bases). This CDR3 contains 15 residues. V lost 3 bases, J lost 6 bases, and 18 bases lay in between. CDR1 SGHVS and CDR2 FQNEAQ come from the germline V gene. For the CDR3, the DNA is TGTGCCAGCAGCTTCGCGGGTGGTATTGTTGGCGAGCAGTACTTC. Amino acid sequence: CASSFAGGIVGEQYF.

The chain combines TRBV2 with TRBJ2-1; D is possibly TRBD2 (5 bases). The CDR3 runs to 11 residues. V lost 6 bases and J 15 bases, leaving 15 bases between the germline ends. Germline-derived CDR1 and CDR2 are SNHLY and FYNNEI. The CDR3 bases are TGTGCCAGCAGACTGAGCGGCGACCGGTTCTTC. Its translation: CASRLSGDRFF.

For the CDR3, the DNA is TGTGCCAGCAGATATCAACGGGACAGGGACACTGAAGCTTTCTTT. Its protein is CASRYQRDRDTEAFF. V is TRBV11-3 and J is TRBJ1-1, with 9 positions matching TRBD1. This CDR3 is 15 amino acids long. The V gene's germline CDR1 is SGHNT and CDR2 YENEEA. J was trimmed by 3 bases and V by 6 bases; bases with no gene match: 8.

The chain carries TRBV28 and TRBJ2-7, with D hard to call. Trimming removed 4 bases at V and 1 base at J, with 5 bases between. The germline V gene encodes CDR1 MDHEN and CDR2 SYDVKM. The CDR3 runs to 12 residues. Here the CDR3 DNA reads TGTGCCAGCAGTTACAGTTCCTACGAGCAGTACTTC. Its protein is CASSYSSYEQYF.

This chain joins TRBV7-9 and TRBJ2-7; maybe TRBD1 (5 bases). Germline V gives CDR1 SEHNR, CDR2 FQNEAQ (reference sequence). The CDR3 loop spans 12 amino acids. Trimming cost V 3 bases and J 6 bases, with 9 bases left between them. CDR3 region: CASSFAQGEQYF. The CDR3, as DNA: TGTGCCAGCAGCTTTGCCCAGGGCGAGCAGTACTTC.

The chain combines TRBV6-6 with TRBJ2-3; no clear D gene. V dropped 7 bases and J dropped 4 bases, with 18 bases sitting between them. This CDR3 comprises 15 residues. CDR1 MNHNY and CDR2 SVGAGI come from the germline V gene (reference sequence). The CDR3: CASNHELSTPDTQYF. The CDR3 DNA reads TGTGCCAGCAATCATGAACTATCCACCCCAGATACGCAGTATTTT.

This rearrangement joins TRBV6-5 to TRBJ2-7; D call uncertain. This CDR3 spans 13 amino acids. Germline CDR1 reads MNHEY; CDR2 reads SVGAGI. Trimming took off 4 bases at V and 7 bases at J, with 14 bases between the two ends. CDR3 sequence (DNA): TGTGCCAGCAGTTCCCATCAGGTCGGAGAGCAGTACTTC. It translates to CASSSHQVGEQYF.

The gene calls are TRBV6-6 and TRBJ1-3, with 7 bases aligning to TRBD1. Losses at the gene ends were 5 bases for V and 4 bases for J; bases not matched to a gene: 2. Germline CDR1 reads MNHNY; CDR2 reads SVGAGI (reference sequence). The CDR3 runs 13 residues. The CDR3 spells CASSVQGGNTIYF. Written as DNA, the CDR3 is TGTGCCAGCAGTGTACAGGGGGGAAACACCATATATTTT.

The genes are TRBV12-5 and TRBJ1-1; a possible D gene is TRBD1 (5 bases). The CDR3 is made up of 15 amino acids. CDR1 is LGHNT, CDR2 FRNRAP, per germline. Trimming removed 5 bases from V and 1 base from J, with 14 bases in between. The CDR3 sequence: CASGPGTLTNTEAFF. The CDR3, as DNA: TGTGCTAGTGGTCCCGGGACCCTAACGAACACTGAAGCTTTCTTT.

The chain employs TRBV19 and TRBJ1-3; D is ambiguous. The CDR3 totals 13 residues. Trimming shortened V by 5 bases and J by 2 bases, and 7 bases separated the two germline ends. CDR1 LNHDA and CDR2 SQIVND come from the germline V gene (reference sequence). The CDR3 reads CASSPRAGNTIYF. CDR3 sequence (DNA): TGTGCCAGTAGTCCGCGGGCTGGAAACACCATATATTTT.